One TCR beta chain is described in this entry. The data were obtained in a study of CD8+ T cells in alopecia areata. Regarding treatment: oral pan-JAK inhibitor, 5-10 mg twice daily. CDR1 is SGHDT, CDR2 YYEEEE, per germline. The CDR3 runs to 12 residues. V was cut by 0 bases and J by 8 bases, with 9 bases left in between. After isolation, RNA underwent reverse transcription to generate cDNA as the sequencing template. Clones were sequenced by immunoSEQ multiplex PCR, and TCRdb holds only the in-frame ones, with some missing. Among roughly 170,000 clones listed, roughly three fifths were seen once. This TCR was recovered from a human donor with alopecia areata. Sample: CD8+ T cells sorted from blood, taken at week 24, from a patient treated with tofacitinib. The rearrangement joins TRBV5-6 to TRBJ2-7; TRBD1 might be the D (5 bases). The CDR3 protein is CASSLGDSQQYF. DNA for the CDR3: TGTGCCAGCAGCTTGGGAGACAGCCAGCAGTACTTC.